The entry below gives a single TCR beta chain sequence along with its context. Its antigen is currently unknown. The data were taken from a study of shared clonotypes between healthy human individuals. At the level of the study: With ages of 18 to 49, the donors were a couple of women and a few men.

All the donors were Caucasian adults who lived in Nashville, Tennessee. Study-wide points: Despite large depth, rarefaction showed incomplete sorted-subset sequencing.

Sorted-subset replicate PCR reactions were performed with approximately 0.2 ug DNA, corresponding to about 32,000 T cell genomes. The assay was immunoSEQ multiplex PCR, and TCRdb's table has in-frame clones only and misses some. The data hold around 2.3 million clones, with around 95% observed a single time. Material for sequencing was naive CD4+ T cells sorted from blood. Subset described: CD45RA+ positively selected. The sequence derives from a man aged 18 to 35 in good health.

CDR3 bases: TGTGCCAGCAGCTTAGTTCCCAGGGGAGGCGAGCAGTACTTC. It codes for CASSLVPRGGEQYF. The V gene is TRBV7-9, the J gene TRBJ2-7; D possibly uses TRBD1 or TRBD2 (6 bases each). V was cut by 1 base and J by 6 bases, with 13 bases left in between. The CDR3 has 14 amino acids. Germline V gene sequence: CDR1 SEHNR, CDR2 FQNEAQ (reference sequence).